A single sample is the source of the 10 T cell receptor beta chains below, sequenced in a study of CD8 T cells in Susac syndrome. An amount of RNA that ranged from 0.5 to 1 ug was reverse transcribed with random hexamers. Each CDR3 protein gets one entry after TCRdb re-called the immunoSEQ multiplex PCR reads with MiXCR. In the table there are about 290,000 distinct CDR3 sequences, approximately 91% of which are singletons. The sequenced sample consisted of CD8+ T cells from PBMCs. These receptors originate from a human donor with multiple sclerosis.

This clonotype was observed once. The CDR3 reads CATSVPGEGTKETQYF. The CDR3, as DNA: TGTGCCACCAGTGTCCCCGGAGAGGGAACTAAGGAGACCCAGTACTTC. This chain uses TRBV24-1 with TRBJ2-5, with D tentatively TRBD2 (5 bases). V was clipped by 5 bases and J by 5 bases, with 20 bases between them. Germline-derived CDR1 and CDR2 are KGHDR and SFDVKD. The CDR3 is 16 residues long.

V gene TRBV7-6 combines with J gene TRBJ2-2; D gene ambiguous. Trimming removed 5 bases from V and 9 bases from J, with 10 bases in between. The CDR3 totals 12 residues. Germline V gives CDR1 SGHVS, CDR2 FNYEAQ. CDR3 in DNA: TGTGCCAGCAGCCCCCCGTTCCGGGAGCTGTTTTTT. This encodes CASSPPFRELFF.

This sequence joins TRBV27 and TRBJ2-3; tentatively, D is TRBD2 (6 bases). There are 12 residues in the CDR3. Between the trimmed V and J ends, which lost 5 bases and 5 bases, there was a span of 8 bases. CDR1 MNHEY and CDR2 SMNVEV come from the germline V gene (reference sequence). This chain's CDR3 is CASSGGEDTQYF. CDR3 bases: TGTGCCAGCAGTGGAGGGGAAGATACGCAGTATTTT.

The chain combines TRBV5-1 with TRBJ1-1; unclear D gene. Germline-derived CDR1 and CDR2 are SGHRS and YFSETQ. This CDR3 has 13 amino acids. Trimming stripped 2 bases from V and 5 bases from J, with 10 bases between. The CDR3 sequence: CASSFESTTEAFF. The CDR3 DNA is TGCGCCAGCAGCTTTGAGTCTACAACTGAAGCTTTCTTT.

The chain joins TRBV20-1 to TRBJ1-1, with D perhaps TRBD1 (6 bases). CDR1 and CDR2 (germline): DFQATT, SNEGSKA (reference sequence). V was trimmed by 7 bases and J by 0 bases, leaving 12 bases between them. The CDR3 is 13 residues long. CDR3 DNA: TGCAGTGGCCGGGACACTATGAACACTGAAGCTTTCTTT. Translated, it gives CSGRDTMNTEAFF.

The CDR3 DNA reads TGCGCCAGCAGCTGGACTCCGAGAGGGCAAGAGACCCAGTACTTC. It specifies CASSWTPRGQETQYF. The rearrangement joins TRBV5-1 to TRBJ2-5; possibly TRBD2 for D (5 bases). The V end was cut by 3 bases, the J end by 2 bases, with 14 bases between. Germline V gives CDR1 SGHRS, CDR2 YFSETQ. The CDR3 has 15 amino acids.

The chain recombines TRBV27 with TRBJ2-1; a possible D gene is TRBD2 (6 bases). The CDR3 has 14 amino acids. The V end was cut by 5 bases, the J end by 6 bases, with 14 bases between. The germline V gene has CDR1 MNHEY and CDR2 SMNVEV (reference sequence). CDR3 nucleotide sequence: TGTGCCAGCAGTCCCCCACTAGCTCTCAATGAGCAGTTCTTC. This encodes CASSPPLALNEQFF.

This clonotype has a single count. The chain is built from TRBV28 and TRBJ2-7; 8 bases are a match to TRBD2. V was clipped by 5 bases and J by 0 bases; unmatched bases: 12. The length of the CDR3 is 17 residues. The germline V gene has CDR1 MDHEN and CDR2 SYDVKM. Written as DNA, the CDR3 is TGTGCCAGCAGTGCCCTGTTGATAGCGGGAAGCTCCTACGAGCAGTACTTC. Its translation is CASSALLIAGSSYEQYF.

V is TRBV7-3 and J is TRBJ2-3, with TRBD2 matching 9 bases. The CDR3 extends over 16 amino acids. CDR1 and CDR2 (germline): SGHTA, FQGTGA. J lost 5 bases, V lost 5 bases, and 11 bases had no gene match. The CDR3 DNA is TGTGCCAGCAGCCTTTTCCCAGCGGGGGGAGGAGATACGCAGTATTTT. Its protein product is CASSLFPAGGGDTQYF.

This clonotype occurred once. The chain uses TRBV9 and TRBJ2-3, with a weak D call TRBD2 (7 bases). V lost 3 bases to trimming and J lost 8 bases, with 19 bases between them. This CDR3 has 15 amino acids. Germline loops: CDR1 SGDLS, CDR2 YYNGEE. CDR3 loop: CASSAEGGSRSTQYF. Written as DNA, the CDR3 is TGTGCCAGCAGCGCAGAGGGGGGGTCGAGGAGTACGCAGTATTTT.